This T cell receptor (beta chain) originates from a study of immunodeficiency (dated 2019 in TCRdb). With regard to the full study: Repertoire analysis was done to look for VDJ recombination defects and oligoclonality.

After extraction using the QIAamp DNA Blood Mini Kit, genomic DNA was sent off for immunoSEQ repertoire analysis. Multiplex PCR was used to amplify CDR3 regions from a standard amount of genomic DNA template. An Illumina platform was used to sequence the PCR products. As for how the authors treated the data: Alignment of sequences to a reference was performed, and V, D and J gene definitions were taken from IMGT. To eliminate PCR and sequencing errors, a nearest-neighbor clustering algorithm combined closely related sequences. V, D and J usage was analyzed in productive unique and total sequences using ImmunoSEQ Analyzer tools and R version 3.6.1. This is the immuneACCESS table as TCRdb keeps it, with only in-frame sequences that have V and J called. A part of the clones is gone; compared with another copy, unresolved V genes explain less than half, and the rest is unexplained. That table is the source of V, J and clone size, and D and trimming were worked out from the DNA. The sample records thousands of clones, 89% of which are singletons. The ten largest clones capture around 12% of the sample.

Before TCR sequencing, CD3+CD8+ T cells were sorted out of fresh PBMCs. The CDR3, from cysteine to phenylalanine, totals 14 residues. CDR3 DNA only is kept here, 42 bases in frame from base 1. For this chain, trimming is 2 bases at the V end and 4 bases at the J end, and the number of junction bases without a gene match is 2. The germline V gene (reference sequence) yields SEHNR for CDR1 and FQNEAQ for CDR2. This clone appeared a single time. The target of this receptor is not known. Per-base qualities were not stored, and no clone one base away is much larger. Study-wide conclusions, independent of this receptor: Entropy comparisons showed n=3 (open circles) for patients versus healthy controls; a thymic development effect was only suggested as possible. Compared with control CD8+ T cells, patient CD8+ T cells had restricted TRB V-J pairing and reduced productive entropy. Severe oligoclonality, judged by top-100 and total clonotype frequencies, was seen in patient CD8+ but not CD4+ T cells.

The receptor was isolated from a human donor in good health. Sequenced sample: CD8+ T cells from blood. The chain joins TRBV7-9 to TRBJ2-7, with 10 middle bases fitting TRBD2. The CDR3 amino acid sequence is: CASSLISGGYEQYF. The sequenced DNA: TGTGCCAGCAGCTTAATTAGCGGGGGGTACGAGCAGTACTTC.